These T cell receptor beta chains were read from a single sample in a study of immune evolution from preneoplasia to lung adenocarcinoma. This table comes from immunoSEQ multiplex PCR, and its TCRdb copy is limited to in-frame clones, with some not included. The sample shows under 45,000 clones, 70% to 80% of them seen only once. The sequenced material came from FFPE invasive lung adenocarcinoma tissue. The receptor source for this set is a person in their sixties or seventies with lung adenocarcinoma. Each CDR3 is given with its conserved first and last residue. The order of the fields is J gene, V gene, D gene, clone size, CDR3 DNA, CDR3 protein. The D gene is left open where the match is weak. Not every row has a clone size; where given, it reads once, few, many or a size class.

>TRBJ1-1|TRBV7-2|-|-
TGTGCCAGCAGCCCAGGGTGGAGTCCCGTGAACACTGAAGCTTTCTTT
CASSPGWSPVNTEAFF
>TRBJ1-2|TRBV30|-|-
TGTGCCTGGGCCCGCCCGACTATGAGCTACACCTTC
CAWARPTMSYTF
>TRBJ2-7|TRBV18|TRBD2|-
TGTGCCAGCTCACCACCGGGACTAGCTCATCACGAGCAGTACTTC
CASSPPGLAHHEQYF
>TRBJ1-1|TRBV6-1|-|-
TGTGCCAGCAGTGAGCTGAGGGGGTACATGAACACTGAAGCTTTCTTT
CASSELRGYMNTEAFF
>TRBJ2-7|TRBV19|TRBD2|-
TGTGCCAGTAGTACCATAGCGGGAGGGACCTACGAGCAGTACTTC
CASSTIAGGTYEQYF
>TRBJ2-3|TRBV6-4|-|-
TGTGCCAGCAGTGAACAGCGGGCAGATACGCAGTATTTT
CASSEQRADTQYF
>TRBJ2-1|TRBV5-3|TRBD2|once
TGTGCCAGAAGGTACATCTCTCAGCGGGGACACAATGAGCAGTTCTTC
CARRYISQRGHNEQFF
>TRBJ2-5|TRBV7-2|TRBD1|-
TGTGCCAGCAGCCCACTAGCTGGGACAGGGGGCCCAGAGACCCAGTACTTC
CASSPLAGTGGPETQYF
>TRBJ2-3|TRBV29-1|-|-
TGCAGCGGGGGGGTGGATACGCAGTATTTT
CSGGVDTQYF
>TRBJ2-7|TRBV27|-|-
TGTGCCAGCAGCCCCCGGGCGCTGGGCAACGAGCAGTACTTC
CASSPRALGNEQYF
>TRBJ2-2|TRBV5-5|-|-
TGTGCCAGCAGCTTGGACAACTGGGGGGAGCTGTTTTTT
CASSLDNWGELFF
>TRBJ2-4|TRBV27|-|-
TGTGCCACCCAGGCGCTAGCCAAAAACATTCAGTACTTC
CATQALAKNIQYF
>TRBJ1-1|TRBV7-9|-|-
TGTGCCAGCACCCCCGCTAGCGGAGGGATCACTGAAGCTTTCTTT
CASTPASGGITEAFF
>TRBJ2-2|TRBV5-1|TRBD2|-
TGCGCCAGCAGCTTGGTGACGGGCTGGCTAGCGGGAGGCGGGGAGCTGTTTTTT
CASSLVTGWLAGGGELFF
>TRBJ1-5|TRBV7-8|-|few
TGTGCCAGCAGCACTTCTCTGGGTCAGCCCCAGCATTTT
CASSTSLGQPQHF
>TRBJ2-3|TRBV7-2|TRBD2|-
TGTGCCAGCAGCCGCCTAGCGGGGCTTGCTAGCACAGATACGCAGTATTTT
CASSRLAGLASTDTQYF
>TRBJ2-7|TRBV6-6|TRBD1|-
TGTGCCAGCAGCCGACTCCGGCGACAGGGGGGAGAGCAGTACTTC
CASSRLRRQGGEQYF
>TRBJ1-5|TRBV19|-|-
TGTGCCAGTAGTATTGTTGGGAATCAGCCCCAGCATTTT
CASSIVGNQPQHF
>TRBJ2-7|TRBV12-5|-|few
TGTGCTAGTGGTCGTGGTCTTACCTACGAGCAGTACTTC
CASGRGLTYEQYF
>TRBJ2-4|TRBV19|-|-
TGTGCCAGTAGTATTAGGGGTCACATTCAGTACTTC
CASSIRGHIQYF
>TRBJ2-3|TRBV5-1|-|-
TGCGCCAGCAGCTTGGGCCTCAGCCTAAGCACAGATACGCAGTATTTT
CASSLGLSLSTDTQYF
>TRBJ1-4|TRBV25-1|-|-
TGTGCCAGCAGTCCTGAAGACAGGTCGGTCCCGATCAAACTGTTTTTT
CASSPEDRSVPIKLFF
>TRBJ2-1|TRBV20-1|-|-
TGCAGTGCTAGGGGGGGCAATGAGCAGTTCTTC
CSARGGNEQFF
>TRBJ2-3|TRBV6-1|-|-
TGTGCCAGCACTACAGGGCCCCGGGCAGATACGCAGTATTTT
CASTTGPRADTQYF